The table lists the clone carrying this T cell receptor beta chain with many counts. The data stem from a study of T-cell reconstitution after alpha-beta-depleted transplantation in children. This sample's TCRbeta library carried unique molecular identifier barcodes. Each CDR3 protein gets one entry after TCRdb re-called the PCR reads with MiXCR. The data hold roughly 190,000 distinct CDR3 sequences, with about 14% observed a single time. CDR3 length: 16 residues. V lost 5 bases to trimming and J lost 2 bases, with 19 bases between them. The germline V gene has CDR1 SGHTA and CDR2 FQGNSA. The TCR originated in a human donor who donated a stem cell graft to a child with acute lymphoblastic leukemia. The chain is built from TRBV7-2 and TRBJ2-7; unclear D gene. The source was PBMCs from the stem cell graft donor, collected from the stem cell graft. In DNA form, the CDR3 reads TGTGCCAGCAGCCTAAGTACCCGTGACGGCCCCTACGAGCAGTACTTC. This translates into CASSLSTRDGPYEQYF.